This T cell receptor beta chain appears in the sequencing data of a study of blood T cell repertoires in COVID-19. For the study at large: Some COVID-19 samples were acute and others convalescent; all came from the United States, Italy and Spain.

This clone was recorded a few times. Participant age was about 18 to 89 years, and participants resided in fewer than 30 US areas. Participant-given clinical history determined each cohort assignment. Sequencing used immunoSEQ multiplex PCR; TCRdb keeps in-frame clones, though not all of them. Among hundreds of thousands of clones listed, 85% to 90% were seen once. Per germline, CDR1 LGHNA and CDR2 YSLEER. This CDR3 has 16 residues. Deletions cut 0 bases from V and 3 bases from J, with 15 bases between. The receptor's source is a woman under 40 who had recovered from COVID-19. The sequencing sample was made of PBMCs or T cells enriched from blood (not recorded which). This chain links TRBV4-3 with TRBJ2-7, with a weak D call TRBD2 (6 bases). The chain's CDR3 is CASSQEGASAYYEQYF. In DNA form, the CDR3 reads TGCGCCAGCAGCCAAGAAGGGGCTAGCGCCTACTACGAGCAGTACTTC.